Listed here are 22 T cell receptor beta chains from one sample, sequenced in a study of sequential checkpoint blockade in melanoma. Treatment described: randomized to nivolumab then ipilimumab (arm A) or the reverse (arm B). Assay used: immunoSEQ multiplex PCR; TCRdb lists only in-frame clones, some missing. The sample shows roughly 2,000 clones, about 18% of them seen only once. The sequenced sample was tumor tissue (inferred from file names), obtained from a patient given nivolumab and ipilimumab in sequence. The receptors come from a human donor with melanoma.

This chain uses TRBV29-1 with TRBJ1-1; D remains ambiguous. The V end lost 6 bases, the J end lost 1 base, and 12 bases lay between the germline ends. CDR3 length equals 13 residues. Germline V gives CDR1 SQVTM, CDR2 ANQGSEA. In DNA, the CDR3 is TGCAGCGTGGTCTTAGTATGGAACACTGAAGCTTTCTTT. Translated: CSVVLVWNTEAFF.

This chain links TRBV6-8 with TRBJ1-6; the match to TRBD1 covers 7 bases. This CDR3 contains 14 residues. The ends lost 6 bases at V and 3 bases at J; junction bases unmatched: 2. Germline V CDR1 and CDR2: MNHGY, SAAAGT. This CDR3 reads CASRRDSYNSPLHF. In DNA form, the CDR3 reads TGTGCCAGCAGGAGGGACAGCTATAATTCACCCCTCCACTTT.

V usage is TRBV5-1 and J usage is TRBJ2-7; 10 nucleotides agree with TRBD2. CDR3 length: 15 amino acids. CDR1 is SGHRS and CDR2 is YFSETQ in the germline V gene. Trimming cost V 0 bases and J 4 bases; bases outside gene matches: 4. In nucleotides, the CDR3 is TGCGCCAGCAGCTTGGGAGCGGGGGGGCTGTACGAGCAGTACTTC. The encoded protein is CASSLGAGGLYEQYF.

In this sample, this clone is medium-sized. This chain links TRBV11-3 with TRBJ1-5; TRBD1 agrees at 8 bases. Unmatched junction bases numbered 5, after V lost 4 bases and J lost 6 bases. This CDR3 is 14 amino acids long. In germline, CDR1 is SGHNT, CDR2 YENEEA. CDR3 nucleotides: TGTGCCAGCAGCTCTCCAGGGGGCGGTCAGCCCCAGCATTTT. Translating gives CASSSPGGGQPQHF. The full variable domain, in which reference TRBV11-3 and TRBJ1-5 provide the parts outside the CDR3, is EAGVVQSPRYKIIEKKQPVAFWCNPISGHNTLYWYLQNLGQGPELLIRYENEEAVDDSQLPKDRFSAERLKGVDSTLKIQPAELGDSAVYLCASSSPGGGQPQHFGDGTRLSIL.

This clone was seen more than once but under ten times. This chain uses TRBV4-1 with TRBJ2-7, with 8 bases lining up with TRBD1. The CDR3 length is 15 residues. With V trimmed by 3 bases and J by 2 bases, 6 bases remained unmatched. Germline values: CDR1 MGHRA, CDR2 YSYEKL. The chain's CDR3 is CASSQYRGSTYEQYF. The DNA of the CDR3 is TGCGCCAGCAGCCAGTACAGGGGGTCAACCTACGAGCAGTACTTC.

The V gene is TRBV9, the J gene TRBJ1-6, with D perhaps TRBD1 (5 bases). V was shortened by 1 base and J by 10 bases, with 15 bases between the two germline ends. The CDR3 sequence is 15 residues long. The V gene's germline CDR1 is SGDLS and CDR2 YYNGEE. CDR3 coding DNA: TGTGCCAGCAGCGTAACCAGGGAGGCTCTGTCACCCCTCCACTTT. Residues: CASSVTREALSPLHF.

This clone was observed a few times. The rearrangement links TRBV5-1 to TRBJ2-7, with TRBD1 matching 8 bases. The CDR3 spans 14 residues. Germline CDR1 and CDR2: SGHRS and YFSETQ. With 4 bases clipped from V and 3 bases from J, the junction kept 6 bases outside the gene matches. The CDR3 sequence is CASSPGQEGYEQYF. DNA of the CDR3: TGCGCCAGCAGCCCGGGACAGGAAGGCTACGAGCAGTACTTC. Drawing the rest from reference TRBV5-1 and TRBJ2-7, the complete variable domain is KAGVTQTPRYLIKTRGQQVTLSCSPISGHRSVSWYQQTPGQGLQFLFEYFSETQRNKGNFPGRFSGRQFSNSRSEMNVSTLELGDSALYLCASSPGQEGYEQYFGPGTRLTVT.

This clone is deemed large (0.1 to 1%). The genes are TRBV10-2 and TRBJ2-7, with D unclear. The CDR3 loop spans 13 amino acids. V lost 5 bases to trimming and J lost 0 bases, with 8 bases between them. CDR1 is WSHSY and CDR2 is SAAADI in the germline V gene. The CDR3 DNA sequence: TGCGCCAGCAGTAGTACCCCCTCCTACGAGCAGTACTTC. This encodes CASSSTPSYEQYF.

This sequence joins TRBV25-1 and TRBJ1-2; weak D call: TRBD1 (6 bases). CDR1 and CDR2 from the germline V gene are MGHDK and SYGVNS. This CDR3 is 14 amino acids long. Trimming removed 0 bases from V and 7 bases from J, with 12 bases in between. This CDR3 is CASSEYSGVGGYTF. The DNA of the CDR3 is TGTGCCAGCAGTGAATATTCAGGGGTTGGTGGCTACACCTTC.

Sample share makes this clone medium-sized. The chain recombines TRBV11-3 with TRBJ2-1; 8 positions match TRBD2. With 5 bases clipped from V and 7 bases from J, the junction kept 13 bases outside the gene matches. Germline CDR1 SGHNT, CDR2 YENEEA. The CDR3 is 16 amino acids. In DNA form, the CDR3 reads TGTGCCAGCAGCCGCCAGGGCGGGGGGACGTGGAATGAGCAGTTCTTC. This encodes CASSRQGGGTWNEQFF.

J is TRBJ2-5 and V is TRBV12-5, with D hard to call. Between the trimmed V and J ends, which lost 1 base and 5 bases, there was a span of 14 bases. Germline CDR1 LGHNT, CDR2 FRNRAP. This CDR3 region has 15 residues. This CDR3 is CASGLADVIWETQYF. As DNA, the CDR3 is TGTGCTAGTGGTTTGGCCGACGTAATTTGGGAGACCCAGTACTTC.

This clone was counted a few times. V is TRBV15 and J is TRBJ1-5; TRBD1 might be the D (5 bases). CDR3 size: 17 residues. The germline gives CDR1 LNHNV, CDR2 YYDKDF (reference sequence). Deletions cut 1 base from V and 3 bases from J, with 16 bases between. The chain's CDR3 is CATSRGSTAGINQPQHF. The CDR3 bases are TGTGCCACCAGCAGAGGTTCGACGGCAGGGATCAATCAGCCCCAGCATTTT. Supplemented by reference TRBV15 and TRBJ1-5, the full variable domain reads DAMVIQNPRYQVTQFGKPVTLSCSQTLNHNVMYWYQQKSSQAPKLLFHYYDKDFNNEADTPDNFQSRRPNTSFCFLDIRSPGLGDTAMYLCATSRGSTAGINQPQHFGDGTRLSIL.

Sample share makes this clone medium-sized (0.01 to 0.1%). The V call is TRBV10-2, the J call TRBJ1-1; 12 positions match TRBD1. The V gene's germline CDR1 is WSHSY and CDR2 SAAADI. The CDR3 extends over 15 amino acids. J gave up 5 bases and V 5 bases, and 6 bases lay outside the gene matches. DNA for the CDR3: TGCGCCAGCAGTCCTACGGGACAGGGGGCAACTGAAGCTTTCTTT. Protein product: CASSPTGQGATEAFF.

J is TRBJ1-6 and V is TRBV15; the match to TRBD1 covers 10 bases. J was trimmed by 6 bases and V by 2 bases; bases with no gene match: 4. CDR1 LNHNV and CDR2 YYDKDF come from the germline V gene (reference sequence). CDR3 length equals 16 residues. Written as DNA, the CDR3 is TGTGCCACCAGCAGACGGGACAGGGGCCCTAATTCACCCCTCCACTTT. It translates to CATSRRDRGPNSPLHF.

The V call is TRBV14, the J call TRBJ1-6; possibly TRBD1 for D (6 bases). CDR3 length equals 17 residues. The V gene's germline CDR1 is SGHDN and CDR2 FVKESK. Trimming took 4 bases from V and 3 from J, leaving 16 bases between them. CDR3 loop: CASSPSGRGGYNSPLHF. The CDR3 DNA reads as TGTGCCAGCAGCCCCTCGGGCAGGGGCGGCTATAATTCACCCCTCCACTTT.

The chain employs TRBV30 and TRBJ1-2, with TRBD1 as a possible D gene (5 bases). Germline assignment: CDR1 GTSNPN and CDR2 SVGIG (reference sequence). The ends were cut back, 0 bases at V and 0 bases at J, with 8 bases in the middle. The CDR3 loop spans 14 amino acids. Here the CDR3 reads CAWSVLGANYGYTF. For the CDR3, the DNA is TGTGCCTGGAGTGTACTAGGGGCTAACTATGGCTACACCTTC.

This clone was found many times. The gene calls are TRBV11-3 and TRBJ1-2, with TRBD1 as a possible D gene (6 bases). Looked up from germline, CDR1 is SGHNT and CDR2 is YENEEA. This CDR3 has 14 residues. V gave up 3 bases and J gave up 9 bases, with 17 bases separating them. This CDR3 reads CASSLGAVRSSYTF. In DNA form, the CDR3 reads TGTGCCAGCAGCTTGGGGGCAGTCCGTTCAAGCTACACCTTC.

This clone ranks as medium-sized. The chain employs TRBV11-3 and TRBJ2-7; D is unresolved. This CDR3 contains 14 residues. Trimming took 6 bases from V and 6 from J, leaving 18 bases between them. Germline CDR1 SGHNT, CDR2 YENEEA. The CDR3 loop reads CASSFSGPTGEQYF. The CDR3 DNA reads as TGTGCCAGCAGTTTTTCCGGGCCCACGGGCGAGCAGTACTTC. Together with reference TRBV11-3 and TRBJ2-7, the CDR3 gives the full variable domain: EAGVVQSPRYKIIEKKQPVAFWCNPISGHNTLYWYLQNLGQGPELLIRYENEEAVDDSQLPKDRFSAERLKGVDSTLKIQPAELGDSAVYLCASSFSGPTGEQYFGPGTRLTVT.

The chain has TRBV5-1 and TRBJ1-3; D uncertain. V lost 0 bases to trimming and J lost 4 bases, with 11 bases between them. The CDR3 is 15 amino acids. CDR1 and CDR2 (germline): SGHRS, YFSETQ. CDR3 coding DNA: TGCGCCAGCAGCTTGGAGGGTCCGGAGGGAAACACCATATATTTT. As protein: CASSLEGPEGNTIYF.

This sequence joins TRBV11-3 and TRBJ2-3, with 9 bases aligning to TRBD1. Per germline, CDR1 SGHNT and CDR2 YENEEA. Germline trimming cut 5 bases from V and 6 bases from J; bases unmatched to any gene: 12. This CDR3 is 16 amino acids long. DNA for the CDR3: TGTGCCAGCAGCCCGCAACCGGGACAGGGATACGATACGCAGTATTTT. It encodes CASSPQPGQGYDTQYF.

In its sample, this clone is medium-sized. The chain is built from TRBV7-2 and TRBJ1-1, with no clear D. Trimming took 5 bases from V and 4 from J, leaving 11 bases between them. CDR3 size: 13 residues. Germline V gene data show CDR1 as SGHTA and CDR2 as FQGNSA. CDR3 coding DNA: TGTGCCAGCAGCCTCGCCCTTCTCACTGAAGCTTTCTTT. Translating it yields CASSLALLTEAFF.

The V and J genes are TRBV6-8 and TRBJ2-5; D is undetermined. The V and J ends lost 2 bases and 5 bases respectively, with 6 bases between them. Germline V CDR1 and CDR2: MNHGY, SAAAGT. CDR3 length: 12 amino acids. This chain's CDR3 is CASSYPPETQYF. The CDR3, as DNA: TGTGCCAGCAGTTACCCCCCCGAGACCCAGTACTTC.